These 18 T cell receptor beta chains came from one sample sequenced in a study of a mutant IDH1 vaccine in newly diagnosed glioma. Noted time point: baseline, week 1 (first vaccination visit). Described treatment: pre-vaccination baseline after standard-of-care therapy. Repertoires were generated with immunoSEQ multiplex PCR, while TCRdb's copy carries only in-frame clones and drops some. This table holds about 46,000 clones, roughly 90% found once. This specimen was PBMCs, taken from a glioma patient treated with radiotherapy, temozolomide or both. Every receptor here comes from a man aged 35-49 years with glioma.

CDR3 loop: CASTDHGVGEKLFF. The CDR3 nucleotides read TGTGCCAGTACCGACCACGGGGTGGGTGAAAAACTGTTTTTT. The chain links TRBV19 to TRBJ1-4, with D unresolved. The CDR3 runs to 14 residues. V was shortened by 7 bases and J by 7 bases, with 16 bases between the two germline ends. The V gene's germline CDR1 is LNHDA and CDR2 SQIVND (reference sequence).

This chain uses TRBV7-3 with TRBJ2-1, with a tentative D call TRBD2 (6 bases). V was cut by 8 bases and J by 1 base, with 33 bases left in between. In germline, CDR1 is SGHTA, CDR2 FQGTGA. This CDR3 spans 21 amino acids. CDR3 DNA: TGTGCCAGCTCCCCTCAACCCCGAGCAAGAGGGAGGCTCCAGTCCTACAATGAGCAGTTCTTC. Amino acids: CASSPQPRARGRLQSYNEQFF. The full variable domain, its missing parts supplied by reference TRBV7-3 and TRBJ2-1, is GAGVSQTPSNKVTEKGKYVELRCDPISGHTALYWYRQSLGQGPEFLIYFQGTGAADDSGLPNDRFFAVRPEGSVSTLKIQRTERGDSAVYLCASSPQPRARGRLQSYNEQFFGPGTRLTVL.

This chain links TRBV5-1 with TRBJ2-7; either TRBD1 or TRBD2 may fit D (5 bases each). Germline V CDR1 and CDR2: SGHRS, YFSETQ. Trimming stripped 0 bases from V and 3 bases from J, with 7 bases between. The CDR3 runs 13 residues. The CDR3 loop reads CASSLGGIYEQYF. The CDR3 DNA reads TGCGCCAGCAGCTTGGGGGGGATCTACGAGCAGTACTTC.

The chain employs TRBV19 and TRBJ1-2, with TRBD1 identical over 7 bases. The CDR3 totals 16 residues. Germline trimming cut 6 bases from V and 9 bases from J; bases unmatched to any gene: 19. The V gene's germline CDR1 is LNHDA and CDR2 SQIVND (reference sequence). The CDR3 nucleotides are TGTGCCAGTAGCAACGGGGGACAGACCTTTGGGGGTAGCTACACCTTC. Residues: CASSNGGQTFGGSYTF. The full variable domain, its missing parts supplied by reference TRBV19 and TRBJ1-2, is DGGITQSPKYLFRKEGQNVTLSCEQNLNHDAMYWYRQDPGQGLRLIYYSQIVNDFQKGDIAEGYSVSREKKESFPLTVTSAQKNPTAFYLCASSNGGQTFGGSYTFGSGTRLTVV.

The rearrangement uses TRBV9 and TRBJ2-3, with TRBD1 identical over 8 bases. Trimming at V came to 1 base and at J to 1 base, leaving 2 bases not matched to a gene. The CDR3 is 15 residues long. Germline assignment: CDR1 SGDLS and CDR2 YYNGEE. Written as DNA, the CDR3 is TGTGCCAGCAGCGTACAGACAGGGGGCACAGATACGCAGTATTTT. Translated, it gives CASSVQTGGTDTQYF. The whole variable domain, filled in from reference TRBV9 and TRBJ2-3, reads DSGVTQTPKHLITATGQRVTLRCSPRSGDLSVYWYQQSLDQGLQFLIQYYNGEERAKGNILERFSAQQFPDLHSELNLSSLELGDSALYFCASSVQTGGTDTQYFGPGTRLTVL.

The chain uses TRBV9 and TRBJ1-1; D is perhaps TRBD1 (5 bases). Per germline, CDR1 SGDLS and CDR2 YYNGEE. This CDR3 contains 13 residues. The V and J ends lost 5 bases and 5 bases respectively, with 13 bases between them. This CDR3 reads CASSFSGGTEAFF. The CDR3 coding sequence is TGTGCCAGCAGTTTTTCCGGGGGTACTGAAGCTTTCTTT.

This rearrangement joins TRBV28 to TRBJ1-5; D possibly corresponds to TRBD1 (5 bases). In germline, CDR1 is MDHEN, CDR2 SYDVKM. V lost 7 bases and J lost 5, with 15 bases in between. This CDR3 spans 14 amino acids. The CDR3 coding sequence is TGTGCCAGCATCCCAGGGTCCTACTATCAGCCCCAGCATTTT. It translates to CASIPGSYYQPQHF.

This chain joins TRBV6-4 and TRBJ2-7, with no clear D. Germline V gene sequence: CDR1 MRHNA, CDR2 SNTAGT. Trimming shortened V by 10 bases and J by 1 base, and 17 bases separated the two germline ends. The CDR3 has 14 amino acids. The CDR3 region has the DNA TGTGCCAACCACGACCCGGCCGAATCCTACGAGCAGTACTTC. Translation gives CANHDPAESYEQYF.

This clone has only a few counts. The genes are TRBV7-3 and TRBJ2-7, with a possible D match to TRBD2 (6 bases). V gave up 2 bases and J gave up 7 bases, with 18 bases separating them. The CDR3 totals 15 residues. Per germline, CDR1 SGHTA and CDR2 FQGTGA. The DNA of the CDR3 is TGTGCCAGCAGCTTAGGGCGGGAACTCCCGGGAGAGCAGTACTTC. Translating it yields CASSLGRELPGEQYF.

In its sample, this clone was seen once. V is TRBV15 and J is TRBJ2-7; 9 bases are shared with TRBD2. The CDR3 contains 15 residues. CDR1 and CDR2 from the germline V gene are LNHNV and YYDKDF (reference sequence). With V trimmed by 1 base and J by 6 bases, 7 bases remained unmatched. The CDR3 loop reads CATSRALAGAGEQYF. The CDR3 DNA is TGTGCCACCAGCAGAGCCTTAGCGGGGGCGGGCGAGCAGTACTTC.

The rearrangement links TRBV6-5 to TRBJ1-1, with unresolved D. CDR3 length: 14 residues. Germline lookup yields CDR1 MNHEY and CDR2 SVGAGI. V was clipped by 6 bases and J by 4 bases, with 15 bases between them. CDR3 in amino acids: CASRTPQWGTEAFF. DNA of the CDR3: TGTGCCAGCAGAACACCACAGTGGGGCACTGAAGCTTTCTTT.

The chain combines TRBV5-1 with TRBJ2-2; 9 positions agree with TRBD2. Germline V CDR1 and CDR2: SGHRS, YFSETQ. The CDR3 has 17 amino acids. V trimming: 0 bases; J trimming: 0 bases; junction bases outside the gene matches: 3. In DNA form, the CDR3 reads TGCGCCAGCAGCTTGGATGTAGCGGGAGCGAACACCGGGGAGCTGTTTTTT. It encodes CASSLDVAGANTGELFF.

This clone was detected only once. This sequence joins TRBV19 and TRBJ1-1; D gene uncertain. The germline gives CDR1 LNHDA, CDR2 SQIVND (reference sequence). The length of the CDR3 is 13 residues. The V gene lost 7 bases and the J gene lost 0 bases, with 9 bases spanning the gap. The CDR3 sequence: CASTLGMNTEAFF. Written as DNA, the CDR3 is TGTGCCAGTACCTTAGGGATGAACACTGAAGCTTTCTTT.

The chain is built from TRBV19 and TRBJ2-7, with D tentatively TRBD2 (5 bases). V was clipped by 8 bases and J by 0 bases, with 14 bases between them. Per the germline V gene, CDR1 is LNHDA and CDR2 is SQIVND (reference sequence). The CDR3 has 14 residues. CDR3 in DNA: TGTGCCAGTGAGGTGAGGAGCGGCTCCTACGAGCAGTACTTC. Its protein product is CASEVRSGSYEQYF.

This rearrangement joins TRBV7-3 to TRBJ2-1, with a tentative D call TRBD2 (6 bases). V was clipped by 4 bases and J by 1 base, with 8 bases between them. Germline loops: CDR1 SGHTA, CDR2 FQGTGA. The CDR3 runs 14 residues. CDR3 nucleotides: TGTGCCAGCAGCTCCGGGACTTCCTACAATGAGCAGTTCTTC. This codes for CASSSGTSYNEQFF. The full variable domain, rest sourced from reference TRBV7-3 and TRBJ2-1, is GAGVSQTPSNKVTEKGKYVELRCDPISGHTALYWYRQSLGQGPEFLIYFQGTGAADDSGLPNDRFFAVRPEGSVSTLKIQRTERGDSAVYLCASSSGTSYNEQFFGPGTRLTVL.

The chain uses TRBV5-1 and TRBJ2-7, with 7 bases aligning to TRBD2. Germline-derived CDR1 and CDR2 are SGHRS and YFSETQ. V trimming: 2 bases; J trimming: 0 bases; junction bases outside the gene matches: 5. The CDR3 runs 15 residues. The CDR3 region has the DNA TGCGCCAGCAGCTTCCGGGAGGTCTCCTCCTACGAGCAGTACTTC. This codes for CASSFREVSSYEQYF. The full variable domain, in which reference TRBV5-1 and TRBJ2-7 provide the parts outside the CDR3, is KAGVTQTPRYLIKTRGQQVTLSCSPISGHRSVSWYQQTPGQGLQFLFEYFSETQRNKGNFPGRFSGRQFSNSRSEMNVSTLELGDSALYLCASSFREVSSYEQYFGPGTRLTVT.

The chain has TRBV15 and TRBJ1-4; D remains unclear. The CDR3 is made up of 14 amino acids. V shed 1 base and J shed 4 bases, with 7 bases lying between them. The V gene's germline CDR1 is LNHNV and CDR2 YYDKDF (reference sequence). DNA for the CDR3: TGTGCCACCAGCAGAGGTTACCTTAATGAAAAACTGTTTTTT. Its protein product is CATSRGYLNEKLFF.

DNA for the CDR3: TGTGCCAGCAGTCCCTGGACAGGGGGAGAAAGTTGGAGCAATCAGCCCCAGCATTTT. This translates into CASSPWTGGESWSNQPQHF. The V and J genes are TRBV27 and TRBJ1-5, with TRBD1 matching 10 bases. Unmatched junction bases numbered 14, after V lost 5 bases and J lost 1 base. The CDR3 has 19 residues. Germline values: CDR1 MNHEY, CDR2 SMNVEV (reference sequence).